This T cell receptor (beta chain) was found in a study of blood T cell repertoires in COVID-19. In the study overall: Sites in the United States, Italy and Spain provided acute and convalescent COVID-19 samples. PBMCs, B-cell-depleted T cells, or T cells were the source of the cDNA or gDNA that made up the material.

Living in under 30 US areas, the participants were between roughly 18 and 90 years of age. Participant-given clinical history determined each cohort assignment. Using immunoSEQ multiplex PCR, the repertoire was profiled, and TCRdb retains in-frame clones only, with some absent. The table lists nearly 200,000 clones, around 82% of them singletons. The CDR3 runs 15 residues. Germline V gene data show CDR1 as SGDLS and CDR2 as YYNGEE. The V and J ends lost 0 bases and 2 bases respectively, with 12 bases between them. Sequencing input: PBMCs or T cells enriched from blood (not recorded which). This rearrangement joins TRBV9 to TRBJ2-7; TRBD1 is a possible D gene (6 bases). This TCR came from a middle-aged man who had recovered from COVID-19. The DNA of the CDR3 is TGTGCCAGCAGCGTAGGTCCGGCAGGGGCCTACGAGCAGTACTTC. Amino acid sequence: CASSVGPAGAYEQYF. Together with reference TRBV9 and TRBJ2-7, the CDR3 gives the full variable domain: DSGVTQTPKHLITATGQRVTLRCSPRSGDLSVYWYQQSLDQGLQFLIQYYNGEERAKGNILERFSAQQFPDLHSELNLSSLELGDSALYFCASSVGPAGAYEQYFGPGTRLTVT.